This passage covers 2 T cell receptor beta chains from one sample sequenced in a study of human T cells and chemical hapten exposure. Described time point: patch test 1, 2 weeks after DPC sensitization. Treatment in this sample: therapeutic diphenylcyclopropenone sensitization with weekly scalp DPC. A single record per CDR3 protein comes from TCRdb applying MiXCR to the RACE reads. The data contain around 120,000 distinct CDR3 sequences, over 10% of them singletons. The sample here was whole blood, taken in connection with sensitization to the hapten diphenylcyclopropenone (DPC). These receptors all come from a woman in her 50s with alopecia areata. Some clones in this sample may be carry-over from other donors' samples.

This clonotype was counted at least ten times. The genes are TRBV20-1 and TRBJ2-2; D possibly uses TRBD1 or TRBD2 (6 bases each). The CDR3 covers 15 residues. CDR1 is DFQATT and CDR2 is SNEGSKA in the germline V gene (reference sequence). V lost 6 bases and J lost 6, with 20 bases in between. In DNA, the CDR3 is TGCAGTGCCCCCCAGTACAGGGACTCCGCCGGGGAGCTGTTTTTT. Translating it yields CSAPQYRDSAGELFF.

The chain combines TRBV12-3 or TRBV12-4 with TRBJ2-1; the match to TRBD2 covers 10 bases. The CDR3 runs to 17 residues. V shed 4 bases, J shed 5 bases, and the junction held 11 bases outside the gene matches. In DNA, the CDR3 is TGTGCCAGCAGTTCCCCACCCGGTCTAGCGGGGGACAATGAGCAGTTCTTC. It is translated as CASSSPPGLAGDNEQFF.